The 20 T cell receptor beta chains below all came from one sample that was sequenced in a study of CD8 T cells in Susac syndrome. Random hexamers primed reverse transcription of about 0.5 to 1 ug RNA. In TCRdb, the immunoSEQ multiplex PCR reads were re-called with MiXCR into one record per CDR3 protein. The sample consists of about 150,000 distinct CDR3 sequences, approximately 94% of them appearing once. Sequencing used CD8+ T cells from PBMCs. The origin of the receptors is a human donor with multiple sclerosis.

CDR3 DNA: TGTGCCAGCAGTTTATCTTCTTGGCCTACTCGGGGCTACACCTTC. Its translation: CASSLSSWPTRGYTF. V gene TRBV27 combines with J gene TRBJ1-2; D is uncertain. Germline V CDR1 and CDR2: MNHEY, SMNVEV (reference sequence). This CDR3 is built from 15 residues. Trimming cost V 0 bases and J 8 bases, with 16 bases left between them.

This chain links TRBV4-1 with TRBJ2-4, with D tentatively TRBD1 (6 bases). Germline V CDR1 and CDR2: MGHRA, YSYEKL. The CDR3 has 18 residues. V lost 4 bases and J lost 0, with 19 bases in between. The CDR3 DNA sequence: TGCGCCAGCAGCCCACCCTATCCGACAGGACTAGCCAAAAACATTCAGTACTTC. Translation gives CASSPPYPTGLAKNIQYF.

A single count supports this clonotype. The chain recombines TRBV20-1 with TRBJ2-1; TRBD2 matches 7 bases. The CDR3 spans 13 residues. The germline V gene encodes CDR1 DFQATT and CDR2 SNEGSKA (reference sequence). Trimming cost V 0 bases and J 9 bases; bases outside gene matches: 5. CDR3 DNA: TGCAGTGCTAGAGAAGGACTAGTCGGTGAGCAGTTCTTC. It specifies CSAREGLVGEQFF.

The chain recombines TRBV15 with TRBJ1-1; TRBD1 might be the D (6 bases). The CDR3 consists of 15 residues. The germline V gene has CDR1 LNHNV and CDR2 YYDKDF (reference sequence). The V end was cut by 3 bases, the J end by 1 base, with 12 bases between. CDR3 loop: CATSSSRTANTEAFF. The DNA for the CDR3 is TGTGCCACCAGCAGTAGCAGGACAGCGAACACTGAAGCTTTCTTT.

The chain links TRBV3-1 to TRBJ2-5; D is unresolved. This CDR3 contains 13 residues. Germline V gene data show CDR1 as LGHDT and CDR2 as YNNKEL (reference sequence). The V end was cut by 7 bases, the J end by 1 base, with 10 bases between. The chain's CDR3 is CASKVEIQETQYF. In DNA, the CDR3 is TGTGCCAGCAAGGTGGAGATCCAAGAGACCCAGTACTTC.

The chain is built from TRBV29-1 and TRBJ2-3; D remains ambiguous. The CDR3 contains 10 residues. Germline loops: CDR1 SQVTM, CDR2 ANQGSEA. Trimming stripped 4 bases from V and 4 bases from J, with 3 bases between. CDR3 loop: CSVAADTQYF. CDR3 DNA: TGCAGCGTTGCAGCAGATACGCAGTATTTT.

The V gene is TRBV9, the J gene TRBJ2-7, with a tentative D call TRBD1 (6 bases). This CDR3 comprises 15 residues. Per the germline V gene, CDR1 is SGDLS and CDR2 is YYNGEE. Trimming shortened V by 0 bases and J by 0 bases, and 10 bases separated the two germline ends. The CDR3 loop is CASSVGGQSSYEQYF. The DNA for the CDR3 is TGTGCCAGCAGCGTAGGGGGGCAGAGCTCCTACGAGCAGTACTTC.

This clonotype was seen once. This sequence joins TRBV5-6 and TRBJ2-3, with D maybe TRBD2 (6 bases). Deletions cut 7 bases from V and 4 bases from J, with 16 bases between. Germline values: CDR1 SGHDT, CDR2 YYEEEE. This CDR3 contains 14 residues. The CDR3 bases are TGTGCCAGCGCCGAAGGCGGGGAGTCAGATACGCAGTATTTT. Protein sequence: CASAEGGESDTQYF.

J is TRBJ2-6 and V is TRBV11-1; 9 bases align to TRBD1. Losses at the gene ends were 5 bases for V and 4 bases for J; bases not matched to a gene: 18. This CDR3 has 20 amino acids. The germline V gene has CDR1 SGHAT and CDR2 FQDESV (reference sequence). This chain's CDR3 is CASSNPFRDRDLKGANVLTF. The DNA of the CDR3 is TGTGCCAGCAGCAACCCCTTCCGGGACAGGGACCTTAAGGGGGCCAACGTCCTGACTTTC.

The chain links TRBV4-1 to TRBJ1-3, with D possibly matching TRBD1 (6 bases). The ends were cut back, 2 bases at V and 4 bases at J, with 9 bases in the middle. Germline lookup yields CDR1 MGHRA and CDR2 YSYEKL. The CDR3 is 14 amino acids. CDR3 nucleotides: TGCGCCAGCAGCCAACCTGACAGGGGAAACACCATATATTTT. It yields the protein CASSQPDRGNTIYF.

The chain links TRBV27 to TRBJ1-6; the D is unclear. Germline V lookup: CDR1 MNHEY, CDR2 SMNVEV (reference sequence). V shed 0 bases and J shed 8 bases, with 5 bases lying between them. This CDR3 region has 13 residues. CDR3 sequence (DNA): TGTGCCAGCAGTTTATCTCCAGATTCACCCCTCCACTTT. Amino acid sequence: CASSLSPDSPLHF.

This chain joins TRBV20-1 and TRBJ2-2; 8 bases line up with TRBD2. V was pared by 1 base and J by 6 bases, with 10 bases of the junction left unmatched. The CDR3 has 16 residues. CDR1 and CDR2 (germline): DFQATT, SNEGSKA (reference sequence). The CDR3 DNA reads as TGCAGTGCTAGAGTGGCGGGGGGCTGGGATTCCGGGGAGCTGTTTTTT. Translating gives CSARVAGGWDSGELFF.

This chain uses TRBV4-3 with TRBJ1-2, with D unclear. Germline CDR1 is LGHNA and CDR2 is YSLEER. The V end was cut by 0 bases, the J end by 5 bases, with 13 bases between. The CDR3 runs to 15 residues. CDR3 sequence (DNA): TGCGCCAGCAGCCAAGATCGGGCAGGTCTTTATGGCTACACCTTC. Translated: CASSQDRAGLYGYTF.

The chain is built from TRBV27 and TRBJ1-5; D not resolved. Germline assignment: CDR1 MNHEY and CDR2 SMNVEV (reference sequence). Trimming removed 4 bases from V and 7 bases from J, with 11 bases in between. The length of the CDR3 is 13 residues. The CDR3, as DNA: TGTGCCAGCAGTTCCTACCAGAGGCAGCCCCAGCATTTT. Translation gives CASSSYQRQPQHF.

The chain links TRBV7-9 to TRBJ1-2; D is ambiguous. CDR3 length: 13 amino acids. Trimming pared 0 bases from V and 6 bases from J, leaving 8 bases between. The germline V gene encodes CDR1 SEHNR and CDR2 FQNEAQ (reference sequence). CDR3 residues: CASSLAQLNGYTF. The CDR3 DNA reads as TGTGCCAGCAGCTTAGCTCAGCTGAATGGCTACACCTTC.

The gene calls are TRBV30 and TRBJ1-2; 9 bases align to TRBD1. Germline V gene lookup returns CDR1 GTSNPN and CDR2 SVGIG (reference sequence). V dropped 3 bases and J dropped 0; count of bases not matched to a gene: 5. The length of the CDR3 is 15 residues. This CDR3 reads CAWSYGTGTNYGYTF. CDR3 DNA sequence: TGTGCCTGGAGCTATGGGACAGGGACTAACTATGGCTACACCTTC. Full variable domain (missing parts from reference TRBV30 and TRBJ1-2): SQTIHQWPATLVQPVGSPLSLECTVEGTSNPNLYWYRQAAGRGLQLLFYSVGIGQISSEVPQNLSASRPQDRQFILSSKKLLLSDSGFYLCAWSYGTGTNYGYTFGSGTRLTVV.

This clonotype was observed once. The chain links TRBV28 to TRBJ1-2; TRBD1 matches at 8 bases. V lost 3 bases to trimming and J lost 4 bases; unmatched junction nucleotides: 7. Per germline, CDR1 MDHEN and CDR2 SYDVKM. This CDR3 spans 15 amino acids. This CDR3 is CASSLTGQVSYGYTF. The CDR3 coding sequence is TGTGCCAGCAGTTTGACGGGACAGGTCTCCTATGGCTACACCTTC.

The gene calls are TRBV7-9 and TRBJ1-5, with D hard to call. V lost 4 bases, J lost 5 bases, and 6 bases lay in between. This CDR3 region has 12 residues. CDR1 SEHNR and CDR2 FQNEAQ come from the germline V gene (reference sequence). This CDR3 reads CASSYQDQPQHF. CDR3 in DNA: TGTGCCAGCAGCTATCAAGATCAGCCCCAGCATTTT.

The table lists this clonotype with a count of one. The rearrangement joins TRBV12-3 or TRBV12-4 to TRBJ1-3; the D is unclear. This CDR3 is built from 16 residues. Trimming took 3 bases from V and 0 from J, leaving 12 bases between them. The chain's CDR3 is CASSFPLGYSGNTIYF. The CDR3 coding sequence is TGTGCCAGCAGTTTTCCGTTAGGATACTCTGGAAACACCATATATTTT.

The chain joins TRBV12-3 or TRBV12-4 to TRBJ2-1; a possible D gene is TRBD2 (6 bases). The CDR3 runs 12 residues. The V end was cut by 5 bases, the J end by 6 bases, with 8 bases between. The DNA for the CDR3 is TGTGCCAGCAGTGAGACTAGCAATGAGCAGTTCTTC. Its translation is CASSETSNEQFF.